This entry features one T cell receptor (beta chain) sequence. Everyone who took part was roughly 18 to 89 years old, and they came from about two dozen US areas. The sample is drawn from a study of blood T cell repertoires in COVID-19. Looking at the study overall: Both acute and convalescent COVID-19 samples were obtained from the United States, Italy and Spain. In each case, the material was cDNA or gDNA derived from T cells, B-cell-depleted T cells, or PBMCs.

Original handling: Estimates of nucleated cell counts were drawn from the amplification of reference gene primers. Using immunoSEQ multiplex PCR, the repertoire was profiled, and TCRdb retains in-frame clones only, with some absent. V, J and clone size were drawn from that table, and D and trimming were deduced from the DNA. The sample consists of roughly 220,000 clones, just under 85% of them appearing once. Per germline, CDR1 KGHDR and CDR2 SFDVKD. This CDR3 spans 12 amino acids. V was pared by 12 bases and J by 3 bases, with 13 bases between. The source is a woman aged 40 to 50 with acute COVID-19. The rearrangement links TRBV24-1 to TRBJ1-1, with a tentative D call TRBD1 (5 bases). The specimen sequenced was PBMCs or T cells enriched from blood (not recorded which). The CDR3 region has the DNA TGTGCCCCTTCGGACACCCACACTGAAGCTTTCTTT. It is translated as CAPSDTHTEAFF.